This TCR beta chain emerged from a study of cytomegalovirus exposure and HLA in healthy donors. Both 60 Vbeta primers and 13 Jbeta primers went into the PCR. Here immunoSEQ multiplex PCR was the method, and the copy in TCRdb shows in-frame clones only, minus some. In the table there are about 40,000 clones, just over 85% of which are singletons. To note about this clone: Its target is not known.

V was pared by 3 bases and J by 7 bases, with 6 bases of the junction left unmatched. Per the germline V gene, CDR1 is MDHEN and CDR2 is SYDVKM. This CDR3 is built from 16 residues. Study outcomes and limitations: As a later analysis revealed, the rate of TCR association differed by HLA locus, with DRB1 most and HLA-C fewest. Through in vitro validation, a few CMV-associated chains were shown to be specific for CMV antigens. Reports credit the classifier with highly specific, highly sensitive diagnosis of cytomegalovirus status.

The material sequenced was PBMCs. The sequence was obtained from a woman aged 40 to 50 in good health and CMV-seropositive. The rearrangement joins TRBV28 to TRBJ2-2; 12 bases fit TRBD2. CDR3 in amino acids: CASSFRLAGAGGELFF. The CDR3 DNA follows: TGTGCCAGCAGTTTCCGACTAGCGGGGGCGGGCGGGGAGCTGTTTTTT.